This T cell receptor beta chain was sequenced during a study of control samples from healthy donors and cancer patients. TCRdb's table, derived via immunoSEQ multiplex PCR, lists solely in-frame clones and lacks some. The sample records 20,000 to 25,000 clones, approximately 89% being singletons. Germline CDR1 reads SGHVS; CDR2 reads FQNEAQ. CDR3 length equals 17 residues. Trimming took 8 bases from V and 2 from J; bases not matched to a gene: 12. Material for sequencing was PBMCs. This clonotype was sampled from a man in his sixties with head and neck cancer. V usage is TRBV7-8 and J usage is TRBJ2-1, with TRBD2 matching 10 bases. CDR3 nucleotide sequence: TGTGCCAGCTCAGGGCTAGCGGGAGAACTCCCCTACAATGAGCAGTTCTTC. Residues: CASSGLAGELPYNEQFF.